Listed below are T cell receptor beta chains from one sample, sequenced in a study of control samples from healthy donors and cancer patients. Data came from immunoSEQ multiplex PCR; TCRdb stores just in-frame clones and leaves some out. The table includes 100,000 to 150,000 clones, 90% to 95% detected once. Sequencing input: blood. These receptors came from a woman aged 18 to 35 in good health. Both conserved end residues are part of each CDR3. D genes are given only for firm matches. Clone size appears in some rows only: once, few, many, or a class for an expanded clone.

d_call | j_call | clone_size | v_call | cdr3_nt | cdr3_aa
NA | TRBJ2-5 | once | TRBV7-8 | TGTGCCAGCAGCTTAGTAGGGGAAGAGACCCAGTACTTC | CASSLVGEETQYF
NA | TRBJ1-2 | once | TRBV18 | TGTGCCAGCTCACCTCCAACAGGGTTTATCTATGGCTACACCTTC | CASSPPTGFIYGYTF
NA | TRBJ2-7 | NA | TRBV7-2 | TGTGCCAGCACCTCGACAGGTCAGACATCGCAGTACTTC | CASTSTGQTSQYF
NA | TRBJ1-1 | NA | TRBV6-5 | TGTGCCAGCTTCTTAATAGGAGGAAACACTGAAGCTTTCTTT | CASFLIGGNTEAFF
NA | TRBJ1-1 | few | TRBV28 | TGTGCCAGCAGTCAACCAGGGTCTGAAGCTTTCTTT | CASSQPGSEAFF
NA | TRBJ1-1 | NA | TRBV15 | TGTGCCACCAGCCCAAGACTGCCCCCCATGAACACTGAAGCTTTCTTT | CATSPRLPPMNTEAFF
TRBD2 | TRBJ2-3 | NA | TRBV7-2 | TGTGCCAGCAGCTTGGGACTAGCGGGAGCAGCGCAGTATTTT | CASSLGLAGAAQYF
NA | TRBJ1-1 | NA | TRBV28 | TGTGCCAGCAGTTTAGTACCCGGAACACTCCCAGCTTTCTTT | CASSLVPGTLPAFF
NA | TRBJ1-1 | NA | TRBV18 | TGTGCCAGCTCACCATTAGTGGGGGTTGGGAACACTGAAGCTTTCTTT | CASSPLVGVGNTEAFF
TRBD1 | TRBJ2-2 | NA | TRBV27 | TGTGCCAGCAGTTGGTCCACAGGGGGCACCGGGGAGCTGTTTTTT | CASSWSTGGTGELFF
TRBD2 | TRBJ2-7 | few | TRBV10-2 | TGCGCCAGCGGGTCTAGCGGGGGGTCTCTCAACGAGCAGTACTTC | CASGSSGGSLNEQYF
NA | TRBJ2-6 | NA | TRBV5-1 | TGCGCCAGCAGCGGAGCCTATAGCTCTGGGGCCAACGTCCTGACTTTC | CASSGAYSSGANVLTF
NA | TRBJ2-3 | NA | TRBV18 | TGTGCCAGCTCACCACCGATAGGCACAGATACGCAGTATTTT | CASSPPIGTDTQYF
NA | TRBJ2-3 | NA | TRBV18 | TGTGCCAGCACCCAGCGTGTGGGGGATGGCACAGATACGCAGTATTTT | CASTQRVGDGTDTQYF
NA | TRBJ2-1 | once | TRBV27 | TGTGCCAGCAGTTTATCGGGGCCCGCGCTATACAATGAGCAGTTCTTC | CASSLSGPALYNEQFF
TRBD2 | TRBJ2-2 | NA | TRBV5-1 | TGCGCCAGCAGCTTCGGGACTAGCGGGAGGGCGAACACCGGGGAGCTGTTTTTT | CASSFGTSGRANTGELFF
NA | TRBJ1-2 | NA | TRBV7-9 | TGTGCCAGCAACGACGGATATAACTATGGCTACACCTTC | CASNDGYNYGYTF